Listed below are T cell receptor beta chains from one sample, sequenced in a study of lymphopenia after photon versus proton radiotherapy. Only in-frame clones appear in the TCRdb table, and some are missing; sequencing was by immunoSEQ multiplex PCR. Of fewer than 20,000 clones in the sample, roughly 90% were seen once. The specimen comprised peripheral blood, sampled from a patient treated with photon-based radiotherapy. These receptors all stem from a woman aged 40 to 55 with cholangiocarcinoma. Both conserved end residues are part of each CDR3. D genes are given only for firm matches. Only part of the rows carry a size: once, few, many, or a class if the clone is expanded.

CDR3 protein: CASSSKEKLFF
CDR3 DNA: TGTGCCAGCAGTTCGAAGGAAAAACTGTTTTTT
D gene: -
V gene: TRBV4-2
clone size: -
J gene: TRBJ1-4

CDR3 protein: CASSLSGQGRMNTEAFF
CDR3 DNA: TGTGCCAGCAGCCTGTCAGGACAGGGGCGAATGAACACTGAAGCTTTCTTT
D gene: TRBD1
V gene: TRBV7-3
clone size: -
J gene: TRBJ1-1

CDR3 protein: CASSWGKPGTANIQYF
CDR3 DNA: TGTGCCAGTAGTTGGGGTAAACCCGGGACTGCAAACATTCAGTACTTC
D gene: -
V gene: TRBV19
clone size: -
J gene: TRBJ2-4

CDR3 protein: CASSQLATGNQPQHF
CDR3 DNA: TGCGCCAGCAGCCAATTAGCGACGGGCAATCAGCCCCAGCATTTT
D gene: -
V gene: TRBV4-3
clone size: -
J gene: TRBJ1-5

CDR3 protein: CASSPDSQTGTQYF
CDR3 DNA: TGTGCCAGCAGCCCGGACAGTCAGACGGGGACCCAGTACTTC
D gene: -
V gene: TRBV11-3
clone size: -
J gene: TRBJ2-5

CDR3 protein: CASSFTGADYTF
CDR3 DNA: TGTGCCAGCAGCTTCACGGGAGCGGACTACACCTTC
D gene: -
V gene: TRBV7-9
clone size: -
J gene: TRBJ1-2

CDR3 protein: CASSLRGMGTDTQYF
CDR3 DNA: TGCGCCAGCAGCTTGCGGGGGATGGGCACAGATACGCAGTATTTT
D gene: -
V gene: TRBV5-1
clone size: -
J gene: TRBJ2-3

CDR3 protein: CASSLLDTQYF
CDR3 DNA: TGTGCCAGCAGCTTGCTAGATACGCAGTATTTT
D gene: -
V gene: TRBV5-7
clone size: -
J gene: TRBJ2-3

CDR3 protein: CASSPGDNLVANVLTF
CDR3 DNA: TGTGCCAGCAGCCCTGGGGACAACCTTGTGGCCAACGTCCTGACTTTC
D gene: -
V gene: TRBV9
clone size: -
J gene: TRBJ2-6

CDR3 protein: CASSKQVLGEKLFF
CDR3 DNA: TGTGCCAGTAGTAAACAGGTCCTGGGCGAAAAACTGTTTTTT
D gene: -
V gene: TRBV19
clone size: -
J gene: TRBJ1-4

CDR3 protein: CASSRRGTSLNYEQYF
CDR3 DNA: TGTGCCAGCAGTCGCCGCGGGACAAGTCTTAACTACGAGCAGTACTTC
D gene: -
V gene: TRBV5-8
clone size: -
J gene: TRBJ2-7

CDR3 protein: CASSFMFIGYSNQPQHF
CDR3 DNA: TGTGCCAGCAGTTTTATGTTTATAGGTTATAGCAATCAGCCCCAGCATTTT
D gene: -
V gene: TRBV28
clone size: -
J gene: TRBJ1-5

CDR3 protein: CASSSGTSSRETQYF
CDR3 DNA: TGTGCCAGCAGTTCCGGGACTAGCTCCAGAGAGACCCAGTACTTC
D gene: TRBD2
V gene: TRBV28
clone size: once
J gene: TRBJ2-5

CDR3 protein: CSVGQGVGEQYF
CDR3 DNA: TGCAGCGTTGGTCAGGGTGTCGGCGAGCAGTACTTC
D gene: -
V gene: TRBV29-1
clone size: -
J gene: TRBJ2-7

CDR3 protein: CASSLSFPGRIYEQYF
CDR3 DNA: TGTGCCAGCAGTTTATCTTTCCCGGGACGGATCTACGAGCAGTACTTC
D gene: -
V gene: TRBV27
clone size: -
J gene: TRBJ2-7

CDR3 protein: CASSLGDPSTDTQYF
CDR3 DNA: TGTGCCAGCTCACTGGGGGACCCTAGCACAGATACGCAGTATTTT
D gene: -
V gene: TRBV18
clone size: -
J gene: TRBJ2-3

CDR3 protein: CASSPPGGNSYEQYF
CDR3 DNA: TGTGCCAGCAGTCCCCCCGGCGGGAACTCCTACGAGCAGTACTTC
D gene: -
V gene: TRBV4-2
clone size: -
J gene: TRBJ2-7

CDR3 protein: CAWSVPEGGYTF
CDR3 DNA: TGTGCCTGGAGTGTACCCGAAGGTGGCTACACCTTC
D gene: -
V gene: TRBV30
clone size: -
J gene: TRBJ1-2

CDR3 protein: CASTGYWVSYEQYF
CDR3 DNA: TGTGCCAGCACCGGTTACTGGGTCTCCTACGAGCAGTACTTC
D gene: -
V gene: TRBV27
clone size: -
J gene: TRBJ2-7

CDR3 protein: CAHLRGRGAYNEQFF
CDR3 DNA: TGTGCCCACTTGAGAGGGAGGGGGGCTTACAATGAGCAGTTCTTC
D gene: -
V gene: TRBV30
clone size: -
J gene: TRBJ2-1

CDR3 protein: CASSPAGRGGTEAFF
CDR3 DNA: TGTGCCAGCAGCCCAGCTGGCAGGGGGGGCACTGAAGCTTTCTTT
D gene: TRBD1
V gene: TRBV14
clone size: -
J gene: TRBJ1-1

CDR3 protein: CASSPWGGHYTGELFF
CDR3 DNA: TGTGCCAGCAGCCCCTGGGGAGGGCATTACACCGGGGAGCTGTTTTTT
D gene: TRBD2
V gene: TRBV14
clone size: once
J gene: TRBJ2-2

CDR3 protein: CASTHGLVDTGELFF
CDR3 DNA: TGTGCCAGTACCCATGGCCTAGTAGACACCGGGGAGCTGTTTTTT
D gene: -
V gene: TRBV19
clone size: -
J gene: TRBJ2-2

CDR3 protein: CASKAGLAGYEQYF
CDR3 DNA: TGTGCCAGCAAGGCGGGACTAGCGGGCTACGAGCAGTACTTC
D gene: TRBD2
V gene: TRBV2
clone size: -
J gene: TRBJ2-7

CDR3 protein: CASSFQGREGGEKLFF
CDR3 DNA: TGTGCCAGCAGTTTCCAAGGACGGGAAGGGGGTGAAAAACTGTTTTTT
D gene: -
V gene: TRBV27
clone size: once
J gene: TRBJ1-4

CDR3 protein: CASSRDRVSSEAFF
CDR3 DNA: TGTGCCAGCAGTCGGGACAGGGTGTCGAGTGAAGCTTTCTTT
D gene: TRBD1
V gene: TRBV6-5
clone size: -
J gene: TRBJ1-1

CDR3 protein: CASSQGSAVNTGELFF
CDR3 DNA: TGTGCCAGCAGCCAAGGGAGCGCGGTAAACACCGGGGAGCTGTTTTTT
D gene: -
V gene: TRBV14
clone size: once
J gene: TRBJ2-2

CDR3 protein: CASSSTSGDETQYF
CDR3 DNA: TGTGCCAGCAGCTCGACTAGCGGGGACGAGACCCAGTACTTC
D gene: TRBD2
V gene: TRBV7-9
clone size: -
J gene: TRBJ2-5

CDR3 protein: CASGAGLYGYTF
CDR3 DNA: TGTGCCAGCGGGGCAGGGCTCTATGGCTACACCTTC
D gene: -
V gene: TRBV28
clone size: -
J gene: TRBJ1-2

CDR3 protein: CASRRDRGLNYGYTF
CDR3 DNA: TGTGCCAGCAGGCGGGACAGGGGCCTTAACTATGGCTACACCTTC
D gene: TRBD1
V gene: TRBV2
clone size: -
J gene: TRBJ1-2

CDR3 protein: CASSPQTGGGYNSPLHF
CDR3 DNA: TGTGCCAGCAGCCCCCAGACAGGGGGCGGCTATAATTCACCCCTCCACTTT
D gene: TRBD1
V gene: TRBV7-2
clone size: -
J gene: TRBJ1-6

CDR3 protein: CASSQPGTGKGGAFF
CDR3 DNA: TGCGCCAGCAGCCAACCAGGGACAGGGAAAGGAGGAGCTTTCTTT
D gene: TRBD1
V gene: TRBV4-1
clone size: once
J gene: TRBJ1-1

CDR3 protein: CASILTGGWNTEAFF
CDR3 DNA: TGTGCCAGCATCCTTACAGGGGGCTGGAACACTGAAGCTTTCTTT
D gene: TRBD1
V gene: TRBV7-9
clone size: -
J gene: TRBJ1-1

CDR3 protein: CASSQAPNTEAFF
CDR3 DNA: TGCGCCAGCAGCCAGGCCCCGAACACTGAAGCTTTCTTT
D gene: -
V gene: TRBV4-1
clone size: once
J gene: TRBJ1-1

CDR3 protein: CASSTSGTSETDTQYF
CDR3 DNA: TGTGCCAGCTCAACTTCAGGGACTAGCGAGACAGATACGCAGTATTTT
D gene: TRBD2
V gene: TRBV18
clone size: -
J gene: TRBJ2-3

CDR3 protein: CASSQERRTIIWWYTF
CDR3 DNA: TGCGCCAGCAGCCAAGAAAGACGGACAATTATATGGTGGTACACCTTC
D gene: -
V gene: TRBV4-3
clone size: -
J gene: TRBJ1-2

CDR3 protein: CASSLGWGTEAFF
CDR3 DNA: TGTGCCAGCAGTTTAGGGTGGGGGACTGAAGCTTTCTTT
D gene: -
V gene: TRBV28
clone size: -
J gene: TRBJ1-1

CDR3 protein: CAWSHPPGEKLFF
CDR3 DNA: TGTGCCTGGAGTCACCCCCCAGGGGAAAAACTGTTTTTT
D gene: -
V gene: TRBV30
clone size: -
J gene: TRBJ1-4

CDR3 protein: CASSYGPGQTYGYTF
CDR3 DNA: TGTGCCAGCAGTTATGGACCGGGACAGACCTATGGCTACACCTTC
D gene: TRBD1
V gene: TRBV6-5
clone size: -
J gene: TRBJ1-2

CDR3 protein: CSVPLGQRFGAFF
CDR3 DNA: TGCAGCGTCCCCCTTGGGCAGAGGTTTGGAGCTTTCTTT
D gene: -
V gene: TRBV29-1
clone size: -
J gene: TRBJ1-1

CDR3 protein: CASSVEGMQSNRVGYTF
CDR3 DNA: TGTGCCAGCAGCGTAGAGGGGATGCAATCTAATCGGGTGGGCTACACCTTC
D gene: -
V gene: TRBV9
clone size: -
J gene: TRBJ1-2

CDR3 protein: CASSPTGRNTEAFF
CDR3 DNA: TGTGCCAGCAGCCCGACAGGCCGCAACACTGAAGCTTTCTTT
D gene: -
V gene: TRBV13
clone size: -
J gene: TRBJ1-1

CDR3 protein: CAIKGQRGTEAFF
CDR3 DNA: TGTGCCATAAAGGGGCAACGGGGCACTGAAGCTTTCTTT
D gene: -
V gene: TRBV2
clone size: few
J gene: TRBJ1-1

CDR3 protein: CAWRGSGRETQYF
CDR3 DNA: TGTGCCTGGAGAGGTAGCGGGAGAGAGACCCAGTACTTC
D gene: TRBD2
V gene: TRBV30
clone size: -
J gene: TRBJ2-5

CDR3 protein: CASSEAAGVNYGYTF
CDR3 DNA: TGTGCCAGCAGTGAAGCGGCGGGGGTGAACTATGGCTACACCTTC
D gene: -
V gene: TRBV6-1
clone size: once
J gene: TRBJ1-2

CDR3 protein: CASSTGTGAFF
CDR3 DNA: TGTGCCAGCAGTACCGGTACAGGAGCTTTCTTT
D gene: -
V gene: TRBV2
clone size: -
J gene: TRBJ1-1

CDR3 protein: CASSYQGGPEAFF
CDR3 DNA: TGTGCCAGCAGCTATCAGGGGGGCCCTGAAGCTTTCTTT
D gene: TRBD1
V gene: TRBV7-9
clone size: -
J gene: TRBJ1-1

CDR3 protein: CASRVEGAAYNEQFF
CDR3 DNA: TGTGCCAGTAGGGTGGAGGGAGCGGCCTACAATGAGCAGTTCTTC
D gene: -
V gene: TRBV19
clone size: -
J gene: TRBJ2-1

CDR3 protein: CASSRRDGTSYNEQFF
CDR3 DNA: TGTGCCAGCAGTAGGAGGGACGGGACATCCTACAATGAGCAGTTCTTC
D gene: -
V gene: TRBV6-4
clone size: -
J gene: TRBJ2-1

CDR3 protein: CASSYSGSYGYTF
CDR3 DNA: TGTGCCAGCAGTTACTCGGGCAGCTATGGCTACACCTTC
D gene: -
V gene: TRBV6-5
clone size: -
J gene: TRBJ1-2